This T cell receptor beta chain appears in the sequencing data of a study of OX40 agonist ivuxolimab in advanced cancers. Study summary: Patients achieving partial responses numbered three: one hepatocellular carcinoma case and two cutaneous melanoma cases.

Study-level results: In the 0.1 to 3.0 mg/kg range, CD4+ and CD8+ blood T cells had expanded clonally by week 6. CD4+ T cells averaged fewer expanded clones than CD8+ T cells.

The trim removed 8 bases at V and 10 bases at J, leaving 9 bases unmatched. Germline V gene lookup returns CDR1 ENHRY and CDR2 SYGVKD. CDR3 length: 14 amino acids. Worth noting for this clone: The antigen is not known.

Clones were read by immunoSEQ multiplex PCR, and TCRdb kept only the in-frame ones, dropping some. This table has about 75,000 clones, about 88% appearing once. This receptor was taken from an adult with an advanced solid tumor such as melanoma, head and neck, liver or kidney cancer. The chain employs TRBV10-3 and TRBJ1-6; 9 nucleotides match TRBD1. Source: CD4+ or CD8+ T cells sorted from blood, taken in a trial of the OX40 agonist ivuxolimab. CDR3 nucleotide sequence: TGTGCCATCGCCGAGGGGACAGGGCGGTCACCCCTCCACTTT. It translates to CAIAEGTGRSPLHF.